This T cell receptor beta chain was found in a study of T cell responses to AZD1222 COVID-19 vaccine. This clone was seen a handful of times. The V end lost 6 bases, the J end lost 9 bases, and 14 bases lay between the germline ends. The CDR3 is 12 residues long. Germline CDR1 and CDR2: MDHEN and SYDVKM. The protocol was immunoSEQ multiplex PCR, while the TCRdb copy is restricted to in-frame clones and leaves out a portion. This table holds tens of thousands of clones, approximately 86% found once. This chain connects TRBV28 to TRBJ1-1; possible D gene TRBD1, 6 bases. This TCR was recovered from an adult who received the AZD1222 COVID-19 vaccine. The sample in question was peripheral blood, obtained 28 days after the second AZD1222 dose. The chain's CDR3 is CASSDRLRKAFF. As DNA, the CDR3 is TGTGCCAGCAGCGACAGGCTACGGAAAGCTTTCTTT.